The 28 T cell receptor beta chains in this list originate from one sample, sequenced in a study of T cell changes during pregnancy in multiple sclerosis. Repertoires were generated with immunoSEQ multiplex PCR, while TCRdb's copy carries only in-frame clones and drops some. This sample carries around 40,000 clones, about 92% of them seen once, and the ten largest clones take over 0.55%. Source: CD4+ T cells from peripheral blood mononuclear cells, taken in the third trimester of pregnancy. These receptor sequences come from a female donor with multiple sclerosis, enrolled in a pregnancy study.

The chain has TRBV6-1 and TRBJ2-5, with D perhaps TRBD2 (5 bases). The CDR3 loop spans 11 amino acids. The ends were cut back, 5 bases at V and 9 bases at J, with 10 bases in the middle. From germline, CDR1 is MNHNS and CDR2 SASEGT. CDR3 residues: CASSSVGAQYF. In nucleotides, the CDR3 is TGTGCCAGCAGTTCAGTCGGGGCCCAGTACTTC.

The chain links TRBV10-3 to TRBJ1-4; 9 nucleotides align to TRBD1. CDR1 and CDR2 (germline): ENHRY, SYGVKD. With V trimmed by 5 bases and J by 6 bases, 4 bases remained unmatched. The CDR3 is 14 residues long. CDR3 sequence: CAISRTGADEKLFF. The CDR3 DNA follows: TGTGCCATCAGTCGGACAGGGGCGGATGAAAAACTGTTTTTT.

This chain connects TRBV7-2 to TRBJ1-3, with D possibly TRBD1 on 6 matching bases. This CDR3 spans 15 amino acids. Trimming removed 6 bases at V and 0 bases at J, with 12 bases between. Germline V lookup: CDR1 SGHTA, CDR2 FQGNSA. CDR3 coding DNA: TGTGCCAGCAGTTATACAGGGTCCTCTGGAAACACCATATATTTT. This codes for CASSYTGSSGNTIYF.

This chain links TRBV15 with TRBJ2-5; D is possibly TRBD2 (5 bases). Germline CDR1 is LNHNV and CDR2 is YYDKDF (reference sequence). V dropped 0 bases and J dropped 5 bases, with 7 bases sitting between them. CDR3 length: 13 amino acids. The CDR3 spells CATSRDRGETQYF. As DNA, the CDR3 is TGTGCCACCAGCAGAGATCGAGGGGAGACCCAGTACTTC.

V and J are TRBV21-1 and TRBJ2-5; the table's D call of TRBD2 was not tested on the DNA. TRBV21-1 constitutes a pseudogene. The CDR3 extends over 16 amino acids. CDR3 region: CASSKEERDSQETQYF. The CDR3 DNA reads TGTGCCAGCAGCAAAGAGGAGCGGGACTCTCAAGAGACCCAGTACTTC.

V usage is TRBV2 and J usage is TRBJ1-1; D gene ambiguous. Trimming took off 6 bases at V and 4 bases at J, with 15 bases between the two ends. The CDR3 is made up of 14 amino acids. Germline V lookup: CDR1 SNHLY, CDR2 FYNNEI. The CDR3: CASSEEGSGTEAFF. CDR3 in DNA: TGTGCCAGCAGCGAGGAGGGATCAGGCACTGAAGCTTTCTTT.

V usage is TRBV28 and J usage is TRBJ1-5, with 9 bases that match TRBD1. V shed 3 bases, J shed 7 bases, and the junction held 7 bases outside the gene matches. This CDR3 is built from 15 residues. Germline CDR1 MDHEN, CDR2 SYDVKM. CDR3 in amino acids: CASSLGTGTGQPQHF. CDR3 DNA sequence: TGTGCCAGCAGTTTGGGGACAGGGACGGGCCAGCCCCAGCATTTT. The complete variable domain, with remaining parts taken from reference TRBV28 and TRBJ1-5, reads DVKVTQSSRYLVKRTGEKVFLECVQDMDHENMFWYRQDPGLGLRLIYFSYDVKMKEKGDIPEGYSVSREKKERFSLILESASTNQTSMYLCASSLGTGTGQPQHFGDGTRLSIL.

The chain is built from TRBV5-1 and TRBJ1-2; a weak D match, TRBD1 (6 bases). The CDR3 covers 13 residues. V lost 2 bases to trimming and J lost 4 bases, with 9 bases between them. Germline V lookup: CDR1 SGHRS, CDR2 YFSETQ. This CDR3 reads CASSLGGGYGYTF. CDR3 coding DNA: TGCGCCAGCAGCTTAGGGGGGGGCTATGGCTACACCTTC.

The chain joins TRBV30 to TRBJ2-7, with D possibly being TRBD1 (5 bases). CDR3 length: 11 amino acids. The germline V gene has CDR1 GTSNPN and CDR2 SVGIG (reference sequence). V lost 2 bases and J 3 bases, leaving 5 bases between the germline ends. The CDR3 DNA reads TGTGCCTGGAGTACAGGCTACGAGCAGTACTTC. It specifies CAWSTGYEQYF.

The V call is TRBV9, the J call TRBJ1-2; no clear D gene. Trimming shortened V by 0 bases and J by 2 bases, and 17 bases separated the two germline ends. Germline V CDR1 and CDR2: SGDLS, YYNGEE. The length of the CDR3 is 17 residues. CDR3 loop: CASSVGGGRGGNYGYTF. DNA for the CDR3: TGTGCCAGCAGCGTAGGAGGAGGACGGGGAGGAAACTATGGCTACACCTTC. Full variable domain (missing parts from reference TRBV9 and TRBJ1-2): DSGVTQTPKHLITATGQRVTLRCSPRSGDLSVYWYQQSLDQGLQFLIQYYNGEERAKGNILERFSAQQFPDLHSELNLSSLELGDSALYFCASSVGGGRGGNYGYTFGSGTRLTVV.

The CDR3 is CASSLRGLGTEAFF. CDR3 coding DNA: TGTGCCAGCAGCCTCAGGGGTCTGGGCACTGAAGCTTTCTTT. The rearrangement joins TRBV7-3 to TRBJ1-1; TRBD1 is a possible D gene (6 bases). Germline V gene lookup returns CDR1 SGHTA and CDR2 FQGTGA. The V and J ends lost 5 bases and 4 bases respectively, with 14 bases between them. The CDR3 spans 14 residues.

The rearrangement uses TRBV19 and TRBJ2-4; 7 bases are a match to TRBD1. J lost 14 bases, V lost 3 bases, and 7 bases had no gene match. Germline V gene data show CDR1 as LNHDA and CDR2 as SQIVND (reference sequence). The CDR3 has 12 amino acids. CDR3 bases: TGTGCCAGTAGTATGGGGGACAGCGTTGAGTACTTC. Amino acid sequence: CASSMGDSVEYF.

This clone was picked up a small number of times. The V gene is TRBV12-5, the J gene TRBJ1-1, with D unclear. Germline values: CDR1 LGHNT, CDR2 FRNRAP. V was cut by 6 bases and J by 8 bases, with 13 bases left in between. The CDR3 is made up of 12 amino acids. CDR3 loop: CASGPGISEAFF. In DNA, the CDR3 is TGTGCTAGTGGGCCTGGCATCTCCGAAGCTTTCTTT.

As to this clone: Sequence at one end of the junction differs from germline and may be a read error. The rearrangement joins TRBV27 to TRBJ1-2; 10 bases are a match to TRBD1. CDR1 is MNHEY and CDR2 is SMNVEV in the germline V gene (reference sequence). The CDR3 has 14 amino acids. CDR3 in DNA: TGTGCCAGCGGTTTACTGACAGGGGGCTTAGGCTACACCTTC. Protein: CASGLLTGGLGYTF.

The gene calls are TRBV5-1 and TRBJ1-2, with a tentative D call TRBD1 (5 bases). This CDR3 comprises 14 residues. Trimming stripped 1 base from V and 4 bases from J, with 11 bases between. Germline CDR1 is SGHRS and CDR2 is YFSETQ. The DNA of the CDR3 is TGCGCCAGCAGCTTGTCGGGGGGTGGCTATGGCTACACCTTC. Translated: CASSLSGGGYGYTF. The whole variable domain, filled in from reference TRBV5-1 and TRBJ1-2, reads KAGVTQTPRYLIKTRGQQVTLSCSPISGHRSVSWYQQTPGQGLQFLFEYFSETQRNKGNFPGRFSGRQFSNSRSEMNVSTLELGDSALYLCASSLSGGGYGYTFGSGTRLTVV.

The chain joins TRBV18 to TRBJ1-1; tentatively, D is TRBD1 (5 bases). Trimming took 1 base from V and 2 from J, leaving 8 bases between them. The germline V gene has CDR1 KGHSH and CDR2 LQKENI. The CDR3 consists of 14 residues. In nucleotides, the CDR3 is TGTGCCAGCTCACCACAGGGGATAAACACTGAAGCTTTCTTT. It translates to CASSPQGINTEAFF.

The V call is TRBV11-2, the J call TRBJ1-2; 10 nucleotides align to TRBD1. The CDR3 loop spans 14 amino acids. CDR1 is SGHAT and CDR2 is FQNNGV in the germline V gene. V gave up 5 bases and J gave up 4 bases; unmatched junction bases: 4. Written as DNA, the CDR3 is TGTGCCAGCAGCCCGGGACAGGGGATCTATGGCTACACCTTC. This sequence encodes CASSPGQGIYGYTF. Full variable domain (rest looked up from reference TRBV11-2 and TRBJ1-2): EAGVAQSPRYKIIEKRQSVAFWCNPISGHATLYWYQQILGQGPKLLIQFQNNGVVDDSQLPKDRFSAERLKGVDSTLKIQPAKLEDSAVYLCASSPGQGIYGYTFGSGTRLTVV.

The chain is built from TRBV7-2 and TRBJ2-7, with D maybe TRBD2 (5 bases). With 3 bases removed from V and 1 base from J, the gap between germline ends came to 13 bases. The V gene's germline CDR1 is SGHTA and CDR2 FQGNSA. This CDR3 region has 15 residues. The CDR3 protein is CASSLRAFASYEQYF. The CDR3 DNA sequence: TGTGCCAGCAGCTTGAGGGCGTTTGCTTCCTACGAGCAGTACTTC.

The chain links TRBV9 to TRBJ1-3; no firm D call. Germline CDR1 and CDR2: SGDLS and YYNGEE. This CDR3 is 16 amino acids long. Trimming stripped 0 bases from V and 2 bases from J, with 12 bases between. CDR3 nucleotide sequence: TGTGCCAGCAGCGTAGTATCGGGGTTAGCTGGAAACACCATATATTTT. Encoded protein: CASSVVSGLAGNTIYF.

The CDR3 sequence: CASRKEGLVDGNTIYF. In nucleotides, the CDR3 is TGTGCCAGTAGGAAGGAGGGCTTGGTGGACGGAAACACCATATATTTT. The chain couples TRBV19 to TRBJ1-3; no clear D. The CDR3 spans 16 residues. Trimming pared 6 bases from V and 4 bases from J, leaving 19 bases between. Germline CDR1 and CDR2: LNHDA and SQIVND (reference sequence).

V usage is TRBV18 and J usage is TRBJ2-5; possible D gene TRBD1, 5 bases. This CDR3 spans 15 amino acids. The germline V and J ends were trimmed by 3 bases and 1 base, with 12 bases remaining between them. Germline V gene sequence: CDR1 KGHSH, CDR2 LQKENI. CDR3 amino acids: CASSPVRGSQETQYF. CDR3 nucleotide sequence: TGTGCCAGCTCACCCGTTAGGGGCTCCCAAGAGACCCAGTACTTC. Looking up the rest from reference TRBV18 and TRBJ2-5 gives the full variable domain: NAGVMQNPRHLVRRRGQEARLRCSPMKGHSHVYWYRQLPEEGLKFMVYLQKENIIDESGMPKERFSAEFPKEGPSILRIQQVVRGDSAAYFCASSPVRGSQETQYFGPGTRLLVL.

The rearrangement links TRBV7-2 to TRBJ1-3; D may be TRBD1 (5 bases). The CDR3 consists of 14 residues. The germline V gene has CDR1 SGHTA and CDR2 FQGNSA. The ends were cut back, 5 bases at V and 1 base at J, with 9 bases in the middle. The DNA for the CDR3 is TGTGCCAGCAGCCCGGGACTTTCTGGAAACACCATATATTTT. Its protein product is CASSPGLSGNTIYF.

This chain uses TRBV11-2 with TRBJ2-3; TRBD2 might be the D (6 bases). The CDR3 is made up of 16 amino acids. CDR1 is SGHAT and CDR2 is FQNNGV in the germline V gene. Deletions cut 10 bases from V and 3 bases from J, with 23 bases between. CDR3 nucleotide sequence: TGTGCCACCGAGGCCCGACTAGGGGAGCAAACAGATACGCAGTATTTT. Protein: CATEARLGEQTDTQYF. The full variable domain, its missing parts supplied by reference TRBV11-2 and TRBJ2-3, is EAGVAQSPRYKIIEKRQSVAFWCNPISGHATLYWYQQILGQGPKLLIQFQNNGVVDDSQLPKDRFSAERLKGVDSTLKIQPAKLEDSAVYLCATEARLGEQTDTQYFGPGTRLTVL.

This chain uses TRBV18 with TRBJ1-5; possible D gene TRBD1, 5 bases. In germline, CDR1 is KGHSH, CDR2 LQKENI. Between the trimmed V and J ends, which lost 2 bases and 2 bases, there was a span of 13 bases. The CDR3 contains 16 residues. This chain's CDR3 is CASSPVQERRNQPQHF. CDR3 nucleotides: TGTGCCAGCTCACCAGTACAGGAGAGGCGCAATCAGCCCCAGCATTTT.

This clone was picked up one time. V and J are TRBV30 and TRBJ1-2, with a tentative D call TRBD1 (5 bases). CDR1 and CDR2 (germline): GTSNPN, SVGIG (reference sequence). With 4 bases removed from V and 4 bases from J, the gap between germline ends came to 16 bases. The CDR3 consists of 14 residues. CDR3 sequence: CAWTLGVGLYGYTF. The CDR3 DNA follows: TGTGCCTGGACTCTAGGGGTAGGGCTCTATGGCTACACCTTC. The complete variable domain, with remaining parts taken from reference TRBV30 and TRBJ1-2, reads SQTIHQWPATLVQPVGSPLSLECTVEGTSNPNLYWYRQAAGRGLQLLFYSVGIGQISSEVPQNLSASRPQDRQFILSSKKLLLSDSGFYLCAWTLGVGLYGYTFGSGTRLTVV.

The chain recombines TRBV2 with TRBJ2-5; TRBD2 agrees at 12 bases. This CDR3 has 15 amino acids. Germline trimming cut 5 bases from V and 5 bases from J; bases unmatched to any gene: 6. Looked up from germline, CDR1 is SNHLY and CDR2 is FYNNEI. The CDR3 spells CASSRLAGVGETQYF. The CDR3 DNA reads as TGTGCCAGCAGTCGACTAGCGGGAGTTGGGGAGACCCAGTACTTC.

V and J are TRBV10-3 and TRBJ2-1; TRBD2 aligns across 9 bases. With 6 bases clipped from V and 7 bases from J, the junction kept 7 bases outside the gene matches. Germline V gives CDR1 ENHRY, CDR2 SYGVKD. The CDR3 has 14 residues. The CDR3 loop is CAIRPLAGTNEQFF. The DNA of the CDR3 is TGTGCCATCAGGCCTCTAGCGGGAACTAATGAGCAGTTCTTC.

This clone was seen a few times. This sequence joins TRBV27 and TRBJ2-7; a possible D gene is TRBD1 (6 bases). CDR1 and CDR2 from the germline V gene are MNHEY and SMNVEV (reference sequence). CDR3 size: 14 residues. The ends were cut back, 2 bases at V and 6 bases at J, with 14 bases in the middle. CDR3 coding DNA: TGTGCCAGCAGTTTAACAGGGAAGTATGGCGAGCAGTACTTC. It codes for CASSLTGKYGEQYF.